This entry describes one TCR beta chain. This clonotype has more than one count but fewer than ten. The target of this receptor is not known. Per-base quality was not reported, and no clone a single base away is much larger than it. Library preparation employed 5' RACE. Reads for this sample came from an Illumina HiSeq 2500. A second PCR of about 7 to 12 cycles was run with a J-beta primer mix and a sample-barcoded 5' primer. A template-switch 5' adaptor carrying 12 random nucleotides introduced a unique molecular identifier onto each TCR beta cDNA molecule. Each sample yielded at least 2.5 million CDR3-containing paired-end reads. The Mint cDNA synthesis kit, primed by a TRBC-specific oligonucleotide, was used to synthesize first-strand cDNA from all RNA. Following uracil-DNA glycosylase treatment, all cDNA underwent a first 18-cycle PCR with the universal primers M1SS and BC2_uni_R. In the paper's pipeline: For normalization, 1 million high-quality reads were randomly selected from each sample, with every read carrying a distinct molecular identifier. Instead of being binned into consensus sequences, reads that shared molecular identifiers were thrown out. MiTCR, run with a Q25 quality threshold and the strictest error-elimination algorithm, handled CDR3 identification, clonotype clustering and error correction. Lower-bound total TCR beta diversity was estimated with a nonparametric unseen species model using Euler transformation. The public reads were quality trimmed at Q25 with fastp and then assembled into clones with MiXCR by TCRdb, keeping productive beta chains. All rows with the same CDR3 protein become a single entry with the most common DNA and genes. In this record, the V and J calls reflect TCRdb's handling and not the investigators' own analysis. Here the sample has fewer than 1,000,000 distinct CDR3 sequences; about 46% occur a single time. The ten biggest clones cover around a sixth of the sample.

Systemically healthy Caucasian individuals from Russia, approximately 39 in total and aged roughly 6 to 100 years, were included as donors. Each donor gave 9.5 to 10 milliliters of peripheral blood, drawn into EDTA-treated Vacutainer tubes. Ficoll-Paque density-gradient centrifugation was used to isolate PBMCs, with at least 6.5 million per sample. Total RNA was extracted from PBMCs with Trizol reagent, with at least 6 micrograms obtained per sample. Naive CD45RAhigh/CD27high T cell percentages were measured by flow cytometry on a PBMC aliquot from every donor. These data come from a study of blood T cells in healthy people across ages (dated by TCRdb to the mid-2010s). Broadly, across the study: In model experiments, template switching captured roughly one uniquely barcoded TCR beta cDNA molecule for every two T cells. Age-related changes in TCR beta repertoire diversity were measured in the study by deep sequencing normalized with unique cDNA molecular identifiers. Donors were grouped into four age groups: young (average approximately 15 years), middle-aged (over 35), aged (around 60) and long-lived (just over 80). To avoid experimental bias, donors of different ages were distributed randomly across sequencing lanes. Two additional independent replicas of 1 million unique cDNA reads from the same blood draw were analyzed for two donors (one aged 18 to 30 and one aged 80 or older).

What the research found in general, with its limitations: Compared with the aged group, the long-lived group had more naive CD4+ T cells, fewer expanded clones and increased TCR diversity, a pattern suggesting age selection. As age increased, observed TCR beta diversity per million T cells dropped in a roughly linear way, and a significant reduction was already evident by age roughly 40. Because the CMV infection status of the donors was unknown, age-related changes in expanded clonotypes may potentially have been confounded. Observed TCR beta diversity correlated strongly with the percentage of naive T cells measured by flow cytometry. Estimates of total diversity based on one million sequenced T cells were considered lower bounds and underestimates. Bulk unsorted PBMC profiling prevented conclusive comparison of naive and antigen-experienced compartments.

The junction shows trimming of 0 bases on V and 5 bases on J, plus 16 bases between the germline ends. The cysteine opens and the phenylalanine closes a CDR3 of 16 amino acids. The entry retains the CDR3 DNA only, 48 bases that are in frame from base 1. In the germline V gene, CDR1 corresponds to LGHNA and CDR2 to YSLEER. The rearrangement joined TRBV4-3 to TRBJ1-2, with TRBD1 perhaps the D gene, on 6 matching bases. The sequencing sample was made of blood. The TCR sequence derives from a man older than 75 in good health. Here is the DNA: TGCGCCAGCAGCCAAGATAATGTCCCAGGGGCGTATGGCTACACCTTC. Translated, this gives CASSQDNVPGAYGYTF.